This note documents a single T cell receptor beta chain sequence. The record originates from a study of technical replicates of blood from a few donors. Profiled with immunoSEQ multiplex PCR; TCRdb holds only in-frame clones, not every one. Of over 10,000 clones in the sample, around 92% were seen once. The receptor was derived from a human donor in good health. The sequenced sample was PBMCs.

In nucleotides, the CDR3 is TGCGCCAGCAGCTTGGACGTCGGGGGCACCGGGGAGCTGTTTTTT. Its translation: CASSLDVGGTGELFF. V is TRBV5-1 and J is TRBJ2-2, with D possibly being TRBD2 (6 bases). CDR1 is SGHRS, CDR2 YFSETQ, per germline. V gave up 0 bases and J gave up 4 bases, with 10 bases separating them. CDR3 length: 15 amino acids.